This T cell receptor (beta chain) was obtained from a study of T-cell reconstitution after alpha-beta-depleted transplantation in children. The V end was cut by 1 base, the J end by 6 bases, with 12 bases between. Germline V gene data show CDR1 as SEHNR and CDR2 as FQNEAQ (reference sequence). The CDR3 totals 15 residues. Of note for this clonotype: The antigen is undetermined.

Findings of the study overall: Roughly two months post-transplant, alpha-beta T cells reportedly originated from several hundred graft clones that had expanded. Surviving recipient cells, namely T cells and thymic progenitors, were the source of high day-60 TCRbeta diversity in some patients. T-cell counts and diversity were attributed mostly to newly produced T cells one year after transplant.

It was with unique molecular identifiers that the TCRbeta library was prepared. TCRdb redid the calling of the PCR reads with MiXCR, one entry per CDR3 protein. Among 450,000 to 600,000 distinct CDR3 sequences listed, approximately 12% were seen once. The sequence came from a male patient between 5 and 17 years old who had a stem cell transplant for acute myeloid leukemia, so the T cells may come from the graft donor. The V call is TRBV7-9, the J call TRBJ1-4; D is possibly TRBD1 (6 bases). The starting material was PBMCs, mostly from graft donor cells, obtained 360 days after TCRalphabeta/CD19-depleted stem cell transplant. CDR3 sequence (DNA): TGTGCCAGCAGCTTAGACTTACAGGGCGATGAAAAACTGTTTTTT. Its translation is CASSLDLQGDEKLFF.